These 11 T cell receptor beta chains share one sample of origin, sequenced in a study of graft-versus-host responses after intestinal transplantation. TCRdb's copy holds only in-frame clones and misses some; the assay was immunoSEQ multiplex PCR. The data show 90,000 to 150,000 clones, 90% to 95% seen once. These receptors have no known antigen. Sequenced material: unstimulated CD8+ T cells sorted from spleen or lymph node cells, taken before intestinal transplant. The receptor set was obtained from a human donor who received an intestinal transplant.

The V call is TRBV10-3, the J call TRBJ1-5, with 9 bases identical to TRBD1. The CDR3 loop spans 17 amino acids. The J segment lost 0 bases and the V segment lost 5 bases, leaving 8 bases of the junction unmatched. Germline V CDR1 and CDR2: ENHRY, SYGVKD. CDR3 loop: CAISQTGGWYSNQPQHF. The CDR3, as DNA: TGTGCCATCAGTCAGACAGGGGGGTGGTATAGCAATCAGCCCCAGCATTTT.

The CDR3 DNA sequence: TGTGCCAGCAGCGTAGGGACGTCTGAAGCTTTCTTT. Translating gives CASSVGTSEAFF. This sequence joins TRBV9 and TRBJ1-1; no definite D call. Germline V gene lookup returns CDR1 SGDLS and CDR2 YYNGEE. CDR3 length: 12 amino acids. Trimming stripped 0 bases from V and 6 bases from J, with 6 bases between.

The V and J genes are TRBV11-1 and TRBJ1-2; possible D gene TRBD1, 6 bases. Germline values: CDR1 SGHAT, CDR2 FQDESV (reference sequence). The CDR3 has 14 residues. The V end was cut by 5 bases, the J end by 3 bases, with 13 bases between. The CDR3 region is CASSLKGGDYGYTF. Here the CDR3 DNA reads TGTGCCAGCAGCCTAAAGGGGGGCGACTATGGCTACACCTTC.

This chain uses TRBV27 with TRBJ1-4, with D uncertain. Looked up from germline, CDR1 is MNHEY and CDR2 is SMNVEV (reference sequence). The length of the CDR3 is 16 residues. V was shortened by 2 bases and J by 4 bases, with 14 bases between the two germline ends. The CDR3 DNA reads TGTGCCAGCAGTTTAAGATCAGATCCTATTAATGAAAAACTGTTTTTT. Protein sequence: CASSLRSDPINEKLFF.

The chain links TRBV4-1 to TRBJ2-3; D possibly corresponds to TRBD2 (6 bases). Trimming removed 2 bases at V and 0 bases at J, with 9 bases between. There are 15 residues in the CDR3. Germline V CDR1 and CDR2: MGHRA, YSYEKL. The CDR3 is CASSQLAPSTDTQYF. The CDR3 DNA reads TGCGCCAGCAGCCAACTAGCGCCTAGCACAGATACGCAGTATTTT.

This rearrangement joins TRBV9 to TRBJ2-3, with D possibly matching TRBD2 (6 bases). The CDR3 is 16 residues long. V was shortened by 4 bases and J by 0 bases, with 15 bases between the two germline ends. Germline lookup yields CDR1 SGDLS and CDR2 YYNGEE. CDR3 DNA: TGTGCCAGCAGCCCTCAGGGAGGACAAAGCACAGATACGCAGTATTTT. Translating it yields CASSPQGGQSTDTQYF.

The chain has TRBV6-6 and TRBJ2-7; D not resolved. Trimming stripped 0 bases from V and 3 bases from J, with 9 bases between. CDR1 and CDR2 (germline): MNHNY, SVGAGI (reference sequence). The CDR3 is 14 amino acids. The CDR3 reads CASSYSQVDYEQYF. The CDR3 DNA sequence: TGTGCCAGCAGTTACTCGCAGGTAGACTACGAGCAGTACTTC.

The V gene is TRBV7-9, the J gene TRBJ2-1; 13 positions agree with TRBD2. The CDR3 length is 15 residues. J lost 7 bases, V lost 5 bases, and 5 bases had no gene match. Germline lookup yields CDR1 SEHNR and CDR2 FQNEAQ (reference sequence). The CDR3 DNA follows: TGTGCCAGCAGCCGGGGGGGACTAGCGGGAAATGAGCAGTTCTTC. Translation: CASSRGGLAGNEQFF.

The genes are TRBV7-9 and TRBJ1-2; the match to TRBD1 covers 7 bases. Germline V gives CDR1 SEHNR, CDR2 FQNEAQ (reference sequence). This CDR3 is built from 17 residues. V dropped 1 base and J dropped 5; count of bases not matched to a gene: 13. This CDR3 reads CASSLGWGGGLRYGYTF. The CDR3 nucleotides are TGTGCCAGCAGCTTAGGTTGGGGAGGGGGCCTACGGTATGGCTACACCTTC.

CDR3 coding DNA: TGCGCCAGCAGCCAACTCCAAGGGTCGGGAGGAAACACCATATATTTT. Translating it yields CASSQLQGSGGNTIYF. This chain links TRBV4-3 with TRBJ1-3; D ambiguous. This CDR3 is built from 16 residues. V gave up 2 bases and J gave up 4 bases, with 15 bases separating them. Germline V CDR1 and CDR2: LGHNA, YSLEER.

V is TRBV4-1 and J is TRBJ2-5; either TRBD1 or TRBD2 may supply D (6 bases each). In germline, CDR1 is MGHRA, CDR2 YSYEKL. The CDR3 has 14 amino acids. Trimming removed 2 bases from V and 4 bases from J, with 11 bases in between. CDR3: CASSQRGDGETQYF. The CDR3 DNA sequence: TGCGCCAGCAGCCAAAGGGGGGACGGAGAGACCCAGTACTTC.